Listed here are 15 T cell receptor beta chains from one sample, sequenced in a study of T cell responses to AZD1222 COVID-19 vaccine. Generated by immunoSEQ multiplex PCR, the TCRdb table keeps only in-frame clones and is missing some. This repertoire shows hundreds of thousands of clones, approximately 94% found once; its top ten account for around 1%. The source material was peripheral blood, sampled on day 0 of MenACWY control vaccination. The receptors here all came from an adult in good health.

V gene TRBV6-5 combines with J gene TRBJ2-4, with D perhaps TRBD2 (6 bases). The CDR3 loop spans 15 amino acids. Germline CDR1 reads MNHEY; CDR2 reads SVGAGI. V was shortened by 4 bases and J by 0 bases, with 10 bases between the two germline ends. CDR3 residues: CASSSSGEAKNIQYF. The CDR3 DNA reads TGTGCCAGCAGTTCCTCGGGGGAAGCCAAAAACATTCAGTACTTC.

This chain connects TRBV5-6 to TRBJ2-5; 8 nucleotides align to TRBD1. V lost 4 bases to trimming and J lost 7 bases; unmatched junction nucleotides: 15. CDR1 is SGHDT, CDR2 YYEEEE, per germline. The CDR3 runs to 16 residues. The CDR3 spells CASSRGRGQSRVTQYF. The CDR3 DNA sequence: TGTGCCAGCAGCCGTGGCAGGGGGCAATCAAGAGTGACCCAGTACTTC.

The chain recombines TRBV6-6 with TRBJ1-1; D is possibly TRBD1 (5 bases). This CDR3 is built from 16 residues. Deletions cut 6 bases from V and 4 bases from J, with 21 bases between. Per germline, CDR1 MNHNY and CDR2 SVGAGI (reference sequence). The CDR3 region is CASRNPPTGGSTEAFF. CDR3 in DNA: TGTGCCAGCAGGAACCCCCCCACCGGGGGGAGCACTGAAGCTTTCTTT.

This chain joins TRBV4-3 and TRBJ2-6; no firm D call. Trimming took off 1 base at V and 0 bases at J, with 7 bases between the two ends. This CDR3 comprises 16 residues. The germline V gene encodes CDR1 LGHNA and CDR2 YSLEER. In DNA form, the CDR3 reads TGCGCCAGCAGCCAAGTAGGGATCTCTGGGGCCAACGTCCTGACTTTC. Amino acid sequence: CASSQVGISGANVLTF.

The V gene is TRBV7-9, the J gene TRBJ2-5; 7 bases map to TRBD2. The germline V gene encodes CDR1 SEHNR and CDR2 FQNEAQ (reference sequence). The CDR3 runs to 15 residues. J lost 2 bases, V lost 5 bases, and 8 bases had no gene match. The CDR3: CASSPSRGKQETQYF. For the CDR3, the DNA is TGTGCCAGCAGCCCTTCGCGGGGGAAGCAAGAGACCCAGTACTTC.

The count of this clone is one. The chain joins TRBV30 to TRBJ1-5; D is ambiguous. This CDR3 is 14 amino acids long. Trimming left V 0 bases short and J 5 bases short, with 11 bases between. The germline gives CDR1 GTSNPN, CDR2 SVGIG (reference sequence). The CDR3 DNA sequence: TGTGCCTGGAGTGTAAGAGGTTCCCATCAGCCCCAGCATTTT. Protein: CAWSVRGSHQPQHF.

The V and J genes are TRBV19 and TRBJ2-7; TRBD1 aligns across 9 bases. Losses at the gene ends were 3 bases for V and 7 bases for J; bases not matched to a gene: 10. Germline-derived CDR1 and CDR2 are LNHDA and SQIVND (reference sequence). The CDR3 is 15 amino acids. Here the CDR3 DNA reads TGTGCCAGTAGTATTCAGGGACAGGGAACGGGAGAGCAGTACTTC. It is translated as CASSIQGQGTGEQYF.

V and J are TRBV5-4 and TRBJ1-5; a possible D gene is TRBD1 (6 bases). The germline V gene encodes CDR1 SGHNT and CDR2 YYREEE (reference sequence). The length of the CDR3 is 14 residues. Trimming took off 2 bases at V and 1 base at J, with 7 bases between the two ends. The CDR3 region is CASSLQGSNQPQHF. The CDR3, as DNA: TGTGCCAGCAGCTTACAGGGCAGCAATCAGCCCCAGCATTTT.

The chain has TRBV11-1 and TRBJ2-3, with TRBD1 identical over 10 bases. Trimming took 5 bases from V and 5 from J; bases not matched to a gene: 7. The CDR3 is 15 residues long. From germline, CDR1 is SGHAT and CDR2 FQDESV (reference sequence). In DNA, the CDR3 is TGTGCCAGCAGCACTCGACAGGGGGCTTTAGATACGCAGTATTTT. Residues: CASSTRQGALDTQYF.

The CDR3 nucleotides read TGTGCCAGCTCCGGGGGCCTTGCAACTAATGAAAAACTGTTTTTT. Protein sequence: CASSGGLATNEKLFF. The rearrangement links TRBV7-9 to TRBJ1-4, with a weak D call TRBD1 (6 bases). Germline CDR1 is SEHNR and CDR2 is FQNEAQ (reference sequence). The CDR3 totals 15 residues. V lost 8 bases and J lost 0, with 13 bases in between.

The CDR3 reads CASSQSFNQPQHF. CDR3 coding DNA: TGCGCCAGCAGCCAGAGTTTCAATCAGCCCCAGCATTTT. The chain couples TRBV4-3 to TRBJ1-5, with unresolved D. Germline values: CDR1 LGHNA, CDR2 YSLEER. V shed 3 bases and J shed 3 bases, with 6 bases lying between them. The CDR3 consists of 13 residues.

This sequence joins TRBV28 and TRBJ1-2; D not resolved. Trimming shortened V by 10 bases and J by 2 bases, and 14 bases separated the two germline ends. The CDR3 contains 13 residues. Germline loops: CDR1 MDHEN, CDR2 SYDVKM. The CDR3 DNA follows: TGTGCCACCCTGATTGGGTCAAACTATGGCTACACCTTC. Protein sequence: CATLIGSNYGYTF.

The chain recombines TRBV30 with TRBJ1-2; tentative D call: TRBD1 (5 bases). Trimming removed 3 bases from V and 4 bases from J, with 12 bases in between. CDR3 length equals 13 residues. In germline, CDR1 is GTSNPN, CDR2 SVGIG (reference sequence). The CDR3 protein is CAWSQQEIYGYTF. The CDR3 region has the DNA TGTGCCTGGAGCCAACAGGAGATCTATGGCTACACCTTC.

V usage is TRBV2 and J usage is TRBJ2-6; D is perhaps TRBD1 (5 bases). Per the germline V gene, CDR1 is SNHLY and CDR2 is FYNNEI. Trimming left V 6 bases short and J 2 bases short, with 14 bases between. This CDR3 comprises 16 residues. The CDR3 sequence is CASSDTRVTGANVLTF. The CDR3 nucleotides are TGTGCCAGCAGCGATACCAGGGTTACTGGGGCCAACGTCCTGACTTTC.

This chain connects TRBV18 to TRBJ2-2; TRBD1 matches at 8 bases. The CDR3 runs 15 residues. Germline V CDR1 and CDR2: KGHSH, LQKENI. The V segment lost 6 bases and the J segment 1 base; nucleotides outside the gene matches: 4. In DNA form, the CDR3 reads TGTGCCAGCTCCCTCGGACAGGGGAACACCGGGGAGCTGTTTTTT. This codes for CASSLGQGNTGELFF.